Presented here are 5 T cell receptor beta chains from one specimen sequenced in a study of early T cells in non-severe SARS-CoV-2 infection (dated by TCRdb to about 2021). The library came from 5' RACE. TCRdb names NextSeq 500 as the instrument used. TCRdb reanalyzed the raw reads on its own, using fastp at Q25 for trimming and MiXCR for clone calling, and kept in-frame beta chains. CDR3 protein sequences are deduplicated, and each keeps its most common genes and DNA. In all, the sample holds some 57,000 distinct CDR3 sequences, and about 10% of those were seen once. The top ten constitute about 4.4% of the sample. Source material: whole blood. The receptors shown here come from an adult who was a healthcare worker with PCR-confirmed SARS-CoV-2 infection or an uninfected control (not recorded which).

This clonotype came up many times. The V call is TRBV4-1, the J call TRBJ1-2, with a weak D call TRBD1 (5 bases). The CDR3 extends over 17 amino acids. The V gene lost 3 bases and the J gene lost 0 bases, with 17 bases spanning the gap. Germline CDR1 reads MGHRA; CDR2 reads YSYEKL. CDR3 in DNA: TGCGCCAGCAGCCATACCGCCCGGGACCGCCCTAACTATGGCTACACCTTC. Protein sequence: CASSHTARDRPNYGYTF.

The sample holds many counts of this clonotype. This chain uses TRBV5-4 with TRBJ2-3, with 7 bases that match TRBD1. CDR3 length equals 14 residues. The V gene's germline CDR1 is SGHNT and CDR2 YYREEE (reference sequence). V was pared by 2 bases and J by 5 bases, with 5 bases of the junction left unmatched. The CDR3 is CASSFRQGKDTQYF. In DNA form, the CDR3 reads TGTGCCAGCAGCTTCCGACAGGGCAAAGATACGCAGTATTTT.

This chain uses TRBV7-2 with TRBJ2-3; maybe TRBD1 (5 bases). V was clipped by 3 bases and J by 6 bases, with 13 bases between them. The CDR3 totals 14 residues. Germline loops: CDR1 SGHTA, CDR2 FQGNSA. The CDR3 sequence: CASSFQGWDDTQYF. The CDR3 DNA sequence: TGTGCCAGCAGCTTCCAGGGTTGGGATGATACGCAGTATTTT.

The gene calls are TRBV5-1 and TRBJ2-3, with D unclear. CDR1 and CDR2 (germline): SGHRS, YFSETQ. There are 16 residues in the CDR3. The V end lost 1 base, the J end lost 3 bases, and 15 bases lay between the germline ends. This CDR3 reads CASSLKILSPTDTQYF. The CDR3 nucleotides are TGCGCCAGCAGCTTGAAGATCCTTTCTCCGACAGATACGCAGTATTTT. The full variable domain, rest sourced from reference TRBV5-1 and TRBJ2-3, is KAGVTQTPRYLIKTRGQQVTLSCSPISGHRSVSWYQQTPGQGLQFLFEYFSETQRNKGNFPGRFSGRQFSNSRSEMNVSTLELGDSALYLCASSLKILSPTDTQYFGPGTRLTVL.

This clonotype was recorded many times. This chain links TRBV4-2 with TRBJ1-2; the match to TRBD1 covers 11 bases. The CDR3 extends over 17 amino acids. Germline V CDR1 and CDR2: LGHNA, YNFKEQ. The J segment lost 4 bases and the V segment lost 0 bases, leaving 7 bases of the junction unmatched. This CDR3 reads CASSQEGTGGLGYGYTF. The DNA for the CDR3 is TGTGCCAGCAGCCAAGAAGGGACAGGGGGGCTTGGCTATGGCTACACCTTC.